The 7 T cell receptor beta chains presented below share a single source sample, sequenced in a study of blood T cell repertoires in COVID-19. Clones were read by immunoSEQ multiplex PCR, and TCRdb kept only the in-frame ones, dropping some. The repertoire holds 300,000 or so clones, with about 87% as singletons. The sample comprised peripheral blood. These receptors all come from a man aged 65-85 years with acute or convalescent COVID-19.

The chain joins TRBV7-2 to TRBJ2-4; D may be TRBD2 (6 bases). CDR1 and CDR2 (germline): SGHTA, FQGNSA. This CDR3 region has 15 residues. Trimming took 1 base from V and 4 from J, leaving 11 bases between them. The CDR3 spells CASSLEEAGKNIQYF. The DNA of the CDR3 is TGTGCCAGCAGCTTAGAAGAAGCGGGTAAAAACATTCAGTACTTC. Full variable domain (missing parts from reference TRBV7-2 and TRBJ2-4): GAGVSQSPSNKVTEKGKDVELRCDPISGHTALYWYRQSLGQGLEFLIYFQGNSAPDKSGLPSDRFSAERTGGSVSTLTIQRTQQEDSAVYLCASSLEEAGKNIQYFGAGTRLSVL.

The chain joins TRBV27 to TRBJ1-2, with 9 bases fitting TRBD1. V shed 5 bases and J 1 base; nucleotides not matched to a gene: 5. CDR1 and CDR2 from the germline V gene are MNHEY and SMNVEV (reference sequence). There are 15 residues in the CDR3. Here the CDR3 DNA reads TGTGCCAGCAGTATAACAGGGGGCTTTAACTATGGCTACACCTTC. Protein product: CASSITGGFNYGYTF.

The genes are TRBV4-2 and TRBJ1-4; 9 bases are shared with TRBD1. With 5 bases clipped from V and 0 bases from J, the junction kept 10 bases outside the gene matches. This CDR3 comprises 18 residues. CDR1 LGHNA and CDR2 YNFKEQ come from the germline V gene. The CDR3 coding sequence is TGTGCCAGCAGCGCTCGACCGGGACAGGGTGCAACTAATGAAAAACTGTTTTTT. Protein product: CASSARPGQGATNEKLFF.

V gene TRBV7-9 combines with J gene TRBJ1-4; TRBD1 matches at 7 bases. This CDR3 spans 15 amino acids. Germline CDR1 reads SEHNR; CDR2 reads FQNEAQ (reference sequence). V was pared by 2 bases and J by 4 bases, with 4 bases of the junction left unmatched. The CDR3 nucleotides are TGTGCCAGCAGCTTATACGGGACAGATAATGAAAAACTGTTTTTT. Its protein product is CASSLYGTDNEKLFF.

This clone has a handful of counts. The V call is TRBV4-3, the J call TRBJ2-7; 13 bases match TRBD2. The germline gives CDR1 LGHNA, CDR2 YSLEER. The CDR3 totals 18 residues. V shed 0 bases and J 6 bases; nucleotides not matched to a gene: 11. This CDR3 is CASSQEVLSGTSGIEQYF. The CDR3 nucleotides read TGCGCCAGCAGCCAAGAAGTGTTGTCCGGGACTAGCGGGATCGAGCAGTACTTC.

The CDR3 DNA is TGTGCCAGTAGTAGTTTTCGGGACATTGGGGACATTCAGTACTTC. Translated, it gives CASSSFRDIGDIQYF. The chain carries TRBV19 and TRBJ2-4, with D maybe TRBD1 (6 bases). CDR3 length: 15 amino acids. Germline CDR1 reads LNHDA; CDR2 reads SQIVND (reference sequence). The V gene lost 4 bases and the J gene lost 8 bases, with 18 bases spanning the gap.

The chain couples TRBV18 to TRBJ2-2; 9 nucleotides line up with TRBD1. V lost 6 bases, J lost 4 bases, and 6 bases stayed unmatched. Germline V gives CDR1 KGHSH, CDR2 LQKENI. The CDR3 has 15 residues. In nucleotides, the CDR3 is TGTGCCAGCTCGCCTCCGGGACAGGGCACCGGGGAGCTGTTTTTT. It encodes CASSPPGQGTGELFF.